One and the same sample provided the 29 T cell receptor beta chains below, sequenced in a study of T-cell memory formation after mild COVID-19. MiXCR, applied by TCRdb to the 5' RACE reads, yields one record per CDR3 protein. This sample carries about 240,000 distinct CDR3 sequences, approximately 10% of them seen once, and the ten largest clones take around 23%. The material sequenced was PBMCs or a T cell subset sorted from them (not recorded which). The receptors originated from a man aged 18 to 29 who had mild COVID-19 (a few samples of this study predate the infection). Cell type and time point are not known.

This clonotype appeared many times. The rearrangement links TRBV29-1 to TRBJ1-5; a possible D gene is TRBD1 (6 bases). There are 16 residues in the CDR3. Germline CDR1 reads SQVTM; CDR2 reads ANQGSEA. V was cut by 5 bases and J by 7 bases, with 24 bases left in between. CDR3 nucleotide sequence: TGCAGCGTTTCTCGCGGGACCGCGAAGGGGGACCAGCCCCAGCATTTT. It translates to CSVSRGTAKGDQPQHF.

A few counts support this clonotype. DNA of the CDR3: TGTGCCACCCGGGGGGCTTCTAACTATGGCTACACCTTC. This sequence encodes CATRGASNYGYTF. J is TRBJ1-2 and V is TRBV6-1; D is possibly TRBD1 (6 bases). The CDR3 runs to 13 residues. Trimming pared 10 bases from V and 0 bases from J, leaving 12 bases between. Germline V gives CDR1 MNHNS, CDR2 SASEGT.

The gene calls are TRBV6-6 and TRBJ2-7, with TRBD1 matching 10 bases. CDR3 length: 14 amino acids. The J segment lost 5 bases and the V segment lost 6 bases, leaving 7 bases of the junction unmatched. In germline, CDR1 is MNHNY, CDR2 SVGAGI (reference sequence). For the CDR3, the DNA is TGTGCCAGCAGCGACCTCGGGACAGGGGACGAGCAGTACGTC. It specifies CASSDLGTGDEQYV.

This clonotype showed up just a few times. The V call is TRBV9, the J call TRBJ1-1; 10 positions match TRBD1. There are 14 residues in the CDR3. Per germline, CDR1 SGDLS and CDR2 YYNGEE. V was clipped by 5 bases and J by 5 bases; unmatched bases: 6. The CDR3 region has the DNA TGTGCCAGCAGTGGACAGGGGGTTAGGACTGAAGCTTTCTTT. Protein product: CASSGQGVRTEAFF.

V gene TRBV4-1 combines with J gene TRBJ1-2, with D tentatively TRBD1 (6 bases). The V gene's germline CDR1 is MGHRA and CDR2 YSYEKL. The CDR3 consists of 16 residues. The V gene lost 0 bases and the J gene lost 7 bases, with 18 bases spanning the gap. The CDR3 protein is CASSQEMAPRGSGYTF. The CDR3 nucleotides are TGCGCCAGCAGCCAAGAGATGGCGCCGAGGGGGAGTGGCTACACCTTC.

This clonotype was found a few times. The V and J genes are TRBV7-9 and TRBJ2-2, with D maybe TRBD1 (7 bases). Germline-derived CDR1 and CDR2 are SEHNR and FQNEAQ (reference sequence). Trimming took 5 bases from V and 4 from J, leaving 20 bases between them. The CDR3 spans 17 residues. The CDR3 nucleotides read TGTGCCAGCAGCCCGTCGACAGGGAGGTGGGGCACCGGGGAGCTGTTTTTT. It codes for CASSPSTGRWGTGELFF.

There are a few counts of this clonotype. The rearrangement joins TRBV10-3 to TRBJ1-2, with D uncertain. CDR3 length: 14 residues. V lost 0 bases to trimming and J lost 6 bases, with 11 bases between them. Germline V lookup: CDR1 ENHRY, CDR2 SYGVKD. The CDR3 DNA follows: TGTGCCATCAGTGAGTCGGCCCAGGTGGATGGCTACACCTTC. It translates to CAISESAQVDGYTF.

The chain carries TRBV7-9 and TRBJ2-7; D is possibly TRBD2 (6 bases). The CDR3 has 15 amino acids. The V and J ends lost 4 bases and 2 bases respectively, with 15 bases between them. Germline loops: CDR1 SEHNR, CDR2 FQNEAQ (reference sequence). The CDR3 here is CASSSTGTGTYEQYF. CDR3 DNA: TGTGCCAGCAGCTCTACCGGGACTGGGACCTACGAGCAGTACTTC.

The genes are TRBV6-6 and TRBJ2-7, with TRBD2 matching over 7 bases. The CDR3 totals 15 residues. Trimming removed 2 bases from V and 2 bases from J; junction bases left unmatched: 6. Germline V gives CDR1 MNHNY, CDR2 SVGAGI (reference sequence). The CDR3 protein is CASSYAGGETYEQYF. In nucleotides, the CDR3 is TGTGCCAGCAGTTACGCTGGGGGGGAGACCTACGAGCAGTACTTC.

The rearrangement joins TRBV6-6 to TRBJ2-3; TRBD2 agrees at 14 bases. This CDR3 is built from 19 residues. Germline CDR1 and CDR2: MNHNY and SVGAGI (reference sequence). V shed 6 bases, J shed 5 bases, and the junction held 16 bases outside the gene matches. This CDR3 reads CASRNSGTSGGGRLDTQYF. The CDR3 DNA reads as TGTGCCAGCAGGAACTCCGGGACTAGCGGGGGAGGAAGATTAGATACGCAGTATTTT.

This clonotype was found a few times. The chain is built from TRBV20-1 and TRBJ2-4, with a possible D match to TRBD2 (5 bases). CDR1 and CDR2 from the germline V gene are DFQATT and SNEGSKA (reference sequence). The CDR3 loop spans 16 amino acids. Trimming took off 3 bases at V and 3 bases at J, with 18 bases between the two ends. CDR3 coding DNA: TGCAGTGCTAGGTGGTACCGGGCCGGGGTCAAAAACATTCAGTACTTC. Its protein product is CSARWYRAGVKNIQYF.

V is TRBV7-2 and J is TRBJ1-5; TRBD1 aligns across 7 bases. The CDR3 sequence is 13 residues long. With V trimmed by 6 bases and J by 6 bases, 5 bases remained unmatched. Germline V lookup: CDR1 SGHTA, CDR2 FQGNSA. The CDR3, as DNA: TGTGCCAGCAGAGGACAGGCCAGTCAGCCCCAGCATTTT. Protein product: CASRGQASQPQHF.

This clonotype occurred a few times. This rearrangement joins TRBV7-9 to TRBJ2-5; D may be TRBD2 (6 bases). V was shortened by 5 bases and J by 4 bases, with 14 bases between the two germline ends. Germline V gene sequence: CDR1 SEHNR, CDR2 FQNEAQ (reference sequence). The CDR3 spans 14 residues. CDR3 residues: CASSPTRVGETQYF. The CDR3 DNA is TGTGCCAGCAGCCCGACTAGAGTAGGAGAGACCCAGTACTTC.

This clonotype was counted a single time. The chain has TRBV20-1 and TRBJ2-1, with 12 bases lining up with TRBD1. Per germline, CDR1 DFQATT and CDR2 SNEGSKA (reference sequence). This CDR3 is 12 amino acids long. J lost 8 bases, V lost 7 bases, and 3 bases had no gene match. The CDR3 nucleotides are TGCAGTGGGGGACAGGGGGCCTATGAGCAGTTCTTC. Encoded protein: CSGGQGAYEQFF.

This clonotype was detected only a few times. The gene calls are TRBV6-2 or TRBV6-3 and TRBJ2-7, with no clear D. V shed 7 bases and J shed 3 bases, with 13 bases lying between them. The CDR3 has 13 amino acids. CDR1 MNHEY and CDR2 SVGEGT come from the germline V gene. CDR3 region: CASKNRKDYEQYV. In nucleotides, the CDR3 is TGTGCCAGCAAAAATAGGAAGGACTACGAGCAGTACGTC.

This clonotype was detected many times. The chain employs TRBV20-1 and TRBJ2-5; D gene uncertain. The germline CDR1 and CDR2 sequences are DFQATT and SNEGSKA (reference sequence). V lost 3 bases, J lost 5 bases, and 19 bases lay in between. This CDR3 comprises 15 residues. This chain's CDR3 is CSASPAKGRTETQYF. CDR3 nucleotides: TGCAGTGCTAGCCCGGCGAAAGGGCGTACGGAGACCCAGTACTTC.

The table lists this clonotype with a few counts. The chain links TRBV7-2 to TRBJ2-1; TRBD1 aligns across 10 bases. The junction had 12 bases not matched to a gene; V was cut back by 4 bases and J by 6 bases. Germline V gene lookup returns CDR1 SGHTA and CDR2 FQGNSA. The CDR3 is made up of 17 amino acids. The CDR3 bases are TGTGCCAGCAGCTCAATGACCGGGACAGGGGTGCCCAATGAGCAGTTCTTC. This codes for CASSSMTGTGVPNEQFF. The full variable domain, in which reference TRBV7-2 and TRBJ2-1 provide the parts outside the CDR3, is GAGVSQSPSNKVTEKGKDVELRCDPISGHTALYWYRQSLGQGLEFLIYFQGNSAPDKSGLPSDRFSAERTGGSVSTLTIQRTQQEDSAVYLCASSSMTGTGVPNEQFFGPGTRLTVL.

The chain employs TRBV12-3 or TRBV12-4 and TRBJ1-1, with D perhaps matching TRBD1 (5 bases). Between the trimmed V and J ends, which lost 3 bases and 7 bases, there was a span of 15 bases. The CDR3 totals 14 residues. The CDR3 nucleotides read TGTGCCAGCAGTTTTCCCGGGACGGCAGTTGAAGCTTTCTTT. Translating it yields CASSFPGTAVEAFF.

The chain uses TRBV7-9 and TRBJ2-3; D remains unclear. CDR1 and CDR2 from the germline V gene are SEHNR and FQNEAQ (reference sequence). CDR3 size: 16 residues. Trimming removed 5 bases at V and 0 bases at J, with 15 bases between. The CDR3 loop is CASSISRAISTDTQYF. For the CDR3, the DNA is TGTGCCAGCAGCATTAGTCGAGCGATTAGCACAGATACGCAGTATTTT. Complete variable domain (other parts from reference TRBV7-9 and TRBJ2-3): DTGVSQNPRHKITKRGQNVTFRCDPISEHNRLYWYRQTLGQGPEFLTYFQNEAQLEKSRLLSDRFSAERPKGSFSTLEIQRTEQGDSAMYLCASSISRAISTDTQYFGPGTRLTVL.

The chain links TRBV11-2 to TRBJ2-5, with 8 bases lining up with TRBD2. Germline V gene lookup returns CDR1 SGHAT and CDR2 FQNNGV. The length of the CDR3 is 18 residues. V shed 2 bases and J 5 bases; nucleotides not matched to a gene: 16. The CDR3 DNA reads as TGTGCCAGCAGCTTATTATGGCGGGGGGACCCGTGGGGGGAGACCCAGTACTTC. As protein: CASSLLWRGDPWGETQYF.

This clonotype was observed a few times. This sequence joins TRBV12-3 or TRBV12-4 and TRBJ1-1; possibly TRBD1 for D (5 bases). The CDR3 consists of 14 residues. V shed 7 bases and J shed 0 bases, with 12 bases lying between them. CDR3 region: CASTMGVMNTEAFF. The CDR3 DNA reads as TGTGCCAGCACCATGGGGGTTATGAACACTGAAGCTTTCTTT.

This clonotype was counted ten times or more. V is TRBV4-2 and J is TRBJ2-7; 8 bases match TRBD2. This CDR3 is built from 16 residues. Per the germline V gene, CDR1 is LGHNA and CDR2 is YNFKEQ. V was pared by 1 base and J by 5 bases, with 10 bases of the junction left unmatched. CDR3 in amino acids: CASSQGYPGGLDEQYF. The CDR3 DNA sequence: TGTGCCAGCAGCCAAGGTTACCCGGGGGGGCTCGACGAGCAGTACTTC.

In this sample, this clonotype turned up a few times. The chain has TRBV6-2 or TRBV6-3 and TRBJ2-1, with D perhaps TRBD2 (6 bases). This CDR3 has 16 residues. The V and J ends lost 0 bases and 5 bases respectively, with 14 bases between them. Germline CDR1 reads MNHEY; CDR2 reads SVGEGT. The CDR3 region has the DNA TGTGCCAGCAGTTACTCGAGATCCGGCGGGGACAATGAGCAGTTCTTC. Protein sequence: CASSYSRSGGDNEQFF.

This clonotype was counted between two and nine times. The rearrangement joins TRBV10-3 to TRBJ2-7; D is uncertain. Germline V gives CDR1 ENHRY, CDR2 SYGVKD. Trimming shortened V by 7 bases and J by 4 bases, and 5 bases separated the two germline ends. This CDR3 has 10 residues. The CDR3 DNA is TGTGCCATCAACCTATACGAGCAGTACGTC. Translated, it gives CAINLYEQYV.

This clonotype appeared a few times. The chain uses TRBV27 and TRBJ2-7; 9 nucleotides align to TRBD1. The germline V gene has CDR1 MNHEY and CDR2 SMNVEV (reference sequence). The CDR3 contains 16 residues. V lost 5 bases and J lost 5; bases outside the gene matches: 13. Here the CDR3 DNA reads TGTGCCAGCAGTCCCCTCACGACAGGGGGTATTGACGAGCAGTACTTC. Its protein product is CASSPLTTGGIDEQYF.

This clonotype has ten or more counts. DNA for the CDR3: TGTGCCAGCAGTCAGCGGGGGGGCCCCGATACGCAGTATTTT. Protein product: CASSQRGGPDTQYF. This chain links TRBV6-5 with TRBJ2-3; 10 nucleotides align to TRBD2. CDR3 length: 14 residues. The J segment lost 6 bases and the V segment lost 5 bases, leaving 5 bases of the junction unmatched. Germline V gene data show CDR1 as MNHEY and CDR2 as SVGAGI.

V usage is TRBV7-9 and J usage is TRBJ2-7; 10 positions match TRBD1. CDR1 is SEHNR, CDR2 FQNEAQ, per germline (reference sequence). CDR3 size: 16 residues. J gave up 5 bases and V 0 bases, and 7 bases lay outside the gene matches. The CDR3 nucleotides are TGTGCCAGCAGCTTAGCGACAGGGGGCATGATCCACGAGCAGTACTTC. Amino acid sequence: CASSLATGGMIHEQYF.

This sequence joins TRBV3-1 and TRBJ1-2; D is ambiguous. Germline V CDR1 and CDR2: LGHDT, YNNKEL (reference sequence). The V and J ends lost 4 bases and 6 bases respectively, with 15 bases between them. The CDR3 spans 14 residues. Here the CDR3 reads CASSPMIGVHGYTF. The CDR3 nucleotides are TGTGCCAGCAGCCCTATGATTGGGGTGCATGGCTACACCTTC.

There are a few counts of this clonotype. CDR3 amino acids: CASSSHRGGYTGELFF. CDR3 in DNA: TGTGCCAGCAGTTCGCACAGGGGGGGATACACCGGGGAGCTGTTTTTT. J is TRBJ2-2 and V is TRBV27; perhaps TRBD1 as D (8 bases). Germline loops: CDR1 MNHEY, CDR2 SMNVEV (reference sequence). There are 16 residues in the CDR3. Trimming removed 4 bases at V and 3 bases at J, with 15 bases between.